This T cell receptor beta chain was found in a study of blood T cell repertoires in COVID-19. Study background: Some COVID-19 samples were acute and others convalescent; all came from the United States, Italy and Spain. Sources were T cells, B-cell-depleted T cells, or PBMCs; the material itself was cDNA or gDNA.

This CDR3 contains 15 residues. The V gene's germline CDR1 is MDHEN and CDR2 SYDVKM. J was trimmed by 0 bases and V by 4 bases; bases with no gene match: 1. Original methodology: The assay estimated nucleated cells by amplifying reference gene primers. Profiling relied on immunoSEQ multiplex PCR, and the TCRdb table lists in-frame clones only, not all of them. V, J and clone size are taken as reported in that table, and D and trimming were inferred from the DNA itself. This repertoire shows 150,000 to 200,000 clones, around 88% found once; its top ten account for roughly 4%. The specimen sequenced was peripheral blood. This chain links TRBV28 with TRBJ2-2, with 8 bases that match TRBD2. The source of this sequence is a woman aged 30 to 39 with acute or convalescent COVID-19. The CDR3 DNA follows: TGTGCCAGCAGTTCGGGAGGGGCGAACACCGGGGAGCTGTTTTTT. Its translation is CASSSGGANTGELFF.